These T cell receptor beta chains were read from a single sample in a study of response to subunit inactivated influenza vaccine. Using its own MiXCR run on the RT-PCR reads, TCRdb lists one record per CDR3 protein. Of 710,000 or so distinct CDR3 sequences listed, 15% to 19% are singletons. Sample: PBMCs from blood, taken approximately 13 days after vaccination. These receptor sequences come from a man over 45 who received an inactivated influenza vaccine. CDR3s include the opening cysteine and the closing phenylalanine or tryptophan. Fields, in order: clone size, V gene, D gene, CDR3 length, J gene, CDR3 DNA, CDR3 protein. The D gene is left open where the match is weak. Size is omitted from some rows. Given values are once, few, many or a class for expanded clones.

size: NA
V: TRBV15
D: NA
length: 13
J: TRBJ2-3
DNA: TGTGCCACCAGCAGAGACCCCACAGATACGCAGTATTTT
CDR3: CATSRDPTDTQYF

size: many
V: TRBV19
D: NA
length: 17
J: TRBJ2-3
DNA: TGTGCCAGTAGTATTGATGTCAGGACTCACGACACAGATACGCAGTATTTT
CDR3: CASSIDVRTHDTDTQYF

size: many
V: TRBV28
D: NA
length: 12
J: TRBJ2-3
DNA: TGTGCCAGCAGTTTATGGGGAGATACGCAGTATTTT
CDR3: CASSLWGDTQYF

size: NA
V: TRBV4-2
D: TRBD1
length: 14
J: TRBJ1-1
DNA: TGTGCCAGCAGCCTGTCCGACAGGGAAACTGAAGCTTTCTTT
CDR3: CASSLSDRETEAFF

size: NA
V: TRBV18
D: NA
length: 12
J: TRBJ2-7
DNA: TGTGCCAGCTCAGAGACGCTCTACGAGCAGTACTTC
CDR3: CASSETLYEQYF

size: NA
V: TRBV4-1
D: NA
length: 14
J: TRBJ2-3
DNA: TGCGCCAGCAGCCAAGTTATCTCCACAGATACGCAGTATTTT
CDR3: CASSQVISTDTQYF

size: NA
V: TRBV12-3/TRBV12-4
D: NA
length: 17
J: TRBJ1-2
DNA: TGTGCCAGCAGTTTGGGGTACCGTAGCGCTTTTAACTATGGCTACACCTTC
CDR3: CASSLGYRSAFNYGYTF

size: NA
V: TRBV29-1
D: TRBD2
length: 16
J: TRBJ2-1
DNA: TGCAGCGTTGAAGGCGGGCTAGCGGAGGACTACAATGAGCAGTTCTTC
CDR3: CSVEGGLAEDYNEQFF

size: few
V: TRBV12-3/TRBV12-4
D: TRBD2
length: 14
J: TRBJ2-5
DNA: TGTGCCAGCAGCCATCTAGCGGGCCAAGAGACCCAGTACTTC
CDR3: CASSHLAGQETQYF

size: NA
V: TRBV20-1
D: NA
length: 15
J: TRBJ2-1
DNA: TGCAGTGCCCCACCTGGGGGCAGAAACTACAATGAGCAGTTCTTC
CDR3: CSAPPGGRNYNEQFF

size: NA
V: TRBV28
D: NA
length: 15
J: TRBJ2-7
DNA: TGTGCCAGCAGTCGAATAGGACACCAGTCCTACGAGCAGTACTTC
CDR3: CASSRIGHQSYEQYF

size: many
V: TRBV20-1
D: NA
length: 14
J: TRBJ2-7
DNA: TGCAGTGCTTTAGGCGGGACCAACTCCTACGAGCAGTACTTC
CDR3: CSALGGTNSYEQYF

size: few
V: TRBV5-5
D: TRBD2
length: 15
J: TRBJ2-7
DNA: TGTGCCAGCAGCTTTAGGAGCGGGAACTCCTACGAGCAGTACTTC
CDR3: CASSFRSGNSYEQYF

size: many
V: TRBV5-6
D: NA
length: 14
J: TRBJ2-7
DNA: TGTGCCAGCAGCTTGGATGTCAGATCCTACGAGCAGTACTTC
CDR3: CASSLDVRSYEQYF

size: few
V: TRBV12-3/TRBV12-4
D: NA
length: 14
J: TRBJ1-4
DNA: TGTGCCAGCACCAGGACAGCAACTAATGAAAAACTGTTTTTT
CDR3: CASTRTATNEKLFF

size: few
V: TRBV7-9
D: TRBD2
length: 13
J: TRBJ2-7
DNA: TGTGCCAGCAGCTTAGCGGCGGGAGAAGGGCAGTACTTC
CDR3: CASSLAAGEGQYF

size: few
V: TRBV4-2
D: TRBD1
length: 18
J: TRBJ1-3
DNA: TGTGCCAGCAGCCGCCAAAGACAGGGTAGAAGCTCTGGAAACACCATATATTTT
CDR3: CASSRQRQGRSSGNTIYF

size: NA
V: TRBV29-1
D: NA
length: 12
J: TRBJ2-5
DNA: TGCAGCGTTCGGTCAGGGCGGGAGACCCAGTACTTC
CDR3: CSVRSGRETQYF

size: few
V: TRBV7-9
D: TRBD1
length: 13
J: TRBJ2-7
DNA: TGTGCCAGCAGCGCGGGACAGGTCTACGAGCAGTACTTC
CDR3: CASSAGQVYEQYF

size: many
V: TRBV27
D: TRBD1
length: 17
J: TRBJ2-3
DNA: TGTGCCAGCCGCCTGGGGAGACAGGGGGGAAGCACAGATACGCAGTATTTT
CDR3: CASRLGRQGGSTDTQYF

size: many
V: TRBV6-1
D: NA
length: 12
J: TRBJ1-4
DNA: TGTGCCAGCAGGGACCCAGGGGAAAAACTGTTTTTT
CDR3: CASRDPGEKLFF

size: few
V: TRBV10-3
D: TRBD2
length: 13
J: TRBJ2-5
DNA: TGTGCCACCGGGGGGAGGTCCGAAGAGACCCAGTACTTC
CDR3: CATGGRSEETQYF

size: NA
V: TRBV20-1
D: NA
length: 16
J: TRBJ1-6
DNA: TGCAGTGCCACCCCTGGAGACCGGCGTTTGGATTCACCCCTCCTCTTT
CDR3: CSATPGDRRLDSPLLF

size: few
V: TRBV9
D: TRBD1
length: 15
J: TRBJ2-7
DNA: TGTGCCAGCAGCGTATCCGGGACAGGGGCCTACGAGCAGTACTTC
CDR3: CASSVSGTGAYEQYF

size: NA
V: TRBV20-1
D: NA
length: 14
J: TRBJ1-2
DNA: TGCAGTGCTAGTACCTACAGGGCCGGCTATGGCTACACCTTC
CDR3: CSASTYRAGYGYTF

size: once
V: TRBV5-8
D: NA
length: 12
J: TRBJ1-2
DNA: TGTGCCATCGGCCTTGGGCTCCTCGGCTACACCTTC
CDR3: CAIGLGLLGYTF

size: NA
V: TRBV2
D: NA
length: 15
J: TRBJ2-2
DNA: TGTGCCAGCAGTGGGACGGACCCGAACACCGGGGAGCTGTTTTTT
CDR3: CASSGTDPNTGELFF

size: NA
V: TRBV6-5
D: TRBD1
length: 15
J: TRBJ2-7
DNA: TGTGCCAGCAGTTCCACCGGGACAGGTCGCACGGAGCAGTACTTC
CDR3: CASSSTGTGRTEQYF

size: few
V: TRBV29-1
D: NA
length: 12
J: TRBJ2-5
DNA: TGCAGCGTTGACGCCGCGTTGCAGACCCAGTACTTC
CDR3: CSVDAALQTQYF

size: few
V: TRBV15
D: NA
length: 19
J: TRBJ2-2
DNA: TGTGCCACCTATCGACGCGGGTTCGTACGGGCAGGAAATACCGGGGAGCTGTTTTTT
CDR3: CATYRRGFVRAGNTGELFF

size: NA
V: TRBV20-1
D: TRBD2
length: 16
J: TRBJ2-1
DNA: TGCAGTGCTGGGGGCGCGACTAGCGGGAGTCTCAATGAGCAGTTCTTC
CDR3: CSAGGATSGSLNEQFF

size: NA
V: TRBV30
D: NA
length: 10
J: TRBJ1-2
DNA: TGTGCCTGGAGTGGTAATGGCTACACCTTC
CDR3: CAWSGNGYTF

size: few
V: TRBV6-2/TRBV6-3
D: NA
length: 15
J: TRBJ2-6
DNA: TGTGCCAGCAGATCAGGTGTCTCTGGGGCCAACGTCCTGACTTTC
CDR3: CASRSGVSGANVLTF

size: few
V: TRBV4-2
D: TRBD1
length: 15
J: TRBJ1-2
DNA: TGTGCCAGCAGCCAGGTACAGGGGGCTAACTATGGCTACACCTTC
CDR3: CASSQVQGANYGYTF

size: NA
V: TRBV6-2/TRBV6-3
D: NA
length: 12
J: TRBJ1-2
DNA: TGTGCCAGCAGAGGATCGCTTGAAGGGGACACCTTC
CDR3: CASRGSLEGDTF

size: NA
V: TRBV12-3/TRBV12-4
D: TRBD1
length: 14
J: TRBJ1-1
DNA: TGTGCCAGCAGCACACGGGCAGGGGGCACTGAAGCTTTCTTT
CDR3: CASSTRAGGTEAFF

size: many
V: TRBV3-1
D: TRBD2
length: 16
J: TRBJ2-2
DNA: TGTGCCAGCAGTCCTATAGCGGGACTGAACACCGGGGAGCTGTTTTTT
CDR3: CASSPIAGLNTGELFF

size: NA
V: TRBV29-1
D: TRBD2
length: 15
J: TRBJ2-7
DNA: TGCAGCGTTGAAGTCCGCGGGAGTGCCTCCTACGAGCAGTACTTC
CDR3: CSVEVRGSASYEQYF

size: few
V: TRBV5-4
D: NA
length: 13
J: TRBJ2-1
DNA: TGTGCCAGCAGCTTACGGGCAGACAATGAGCAGTTCTTC
CDR3: CASSLRADNEQFF

size: NA
V: TRBV10-3
D: TRBD1
length: 14
J: TRBJ2-7
DNA: TGTGCCATCAGTGTGGGACAGGGGGCTGACGAGCAGTACTTC
CDR3: CAISVGQGADEQYF

size: NA
V: TRBV21-1
D: NA
length: 13
J: TRBJ1-1
DNA: TGTGCCAGCAGCCCGGGCGGGCCAGAACGAGCTTTCTTT
CDR3: CASSPGGPERAFF

size: few
V: TRBV5-1
D: TRBD2
length: 18
J: TRBJ2-1
DNA: TGCGCCAGCAGCTTTAGCGGGGGGGCAGGTTTTGGGCGCAATGAGCAGTTCTTC
CDR3: CASSFSGGAGFGRNEQFF

size: many
V: TRBV24-1
D: TRBD1
length: 12
J: TRBJ1-2
DNA: TGTGCCACCAGTGAACAGGGGTGGAGGTTCACCTTC
CDR3: CATSEQGWRFTF

size: few
V: TRBV20-1
D: NA
length: 14
J: TRBJ1-1
DNA: TGCAGTGCTTCAAGGGAGGCACTGAACACTGAAGCTTTCTTT
CDR3: CSASREALNTEAFF

size: many
V: TRBV5-1
D: NA
length: 14
J: TRBJ1-2
DNA: TGCGCCAGCAGCTTGGTTGGCACTAACTATGGCTACACCTTC
CDR3: CASSLVGTNYGYTF

size: NA
V: TRBV20-1
D: TRBD1
length: 14
J: TRBJ2-7
DNA: TGCAGTGCTAGAGTAGGGACAGACCCCTACGAGCAGTACTTC
CDR3: CSARVGTDPYEQYF

size: few
V: TRBV6-2/TRBV6-3
D: NA
length: 16
J: TRBJ2-7
DNA: TGTGCCAGCAGTTACTCGTGGGTTGAGGGCCTCTACGAGCAGTACTTC
CDR3: CASSYSWVEGLYEQYF

size: NA
V: TRBV6-5
D: NA
length: 15
J: TRBJ1-1
DNA: TGTGCCAGCAGTTACCCTGGACGGTCGAACACTGAAGCTTTCTTT
CDR3: CASSYPGRSNTEAFF

size: few
V: TRBV12-3/TRBV12-4
D: TRBD1
length: 15
J: TRBJ2-2
DNA: TGTGCCAGCAGTAATAACAGGGGGAACACCGGGGAGCTGTTTTTT
CDR3: CASSNNRGNTGELFF

size: few
V: TRBV18
D: TRBD1
length: 18
J: TRBJ2-5
DNA: TGTGCCAGCTCACCACGGTACCGGGACAGGGGAGGGCAAGAGACCCAGTACTTC
CDR3: CASSPRYRDRGGQETQYF

size: few
V: TRBV5-5
D: NA
length: 15
J: TRBJ2-1
DNA: TGTGCCAGCAGCTTGGAGTGGGCGGGGAACAATGAGCAGTTCTTC
CDR3: CASSLEWAGNNEQFF

size: NA
V: TRBV15
D: NA
length: 16
J: TRBJ2-2
DNA: TGTGCCACCAGCAGAGTTCGATCGGGGGGCGCCGGGGAGCTGTTTTTT
CDR3: CATSRVRSGGAGELFF

size: NA
V: TRBV28
D: TRBD2
length: 14
J: TRBJ2-7
DNA: TGTGCCAGCAGTTCATGGGGGGGAACCTACGAGCAGTACTTC
CDR3: CASSSWGGTYEQYF

size: few
V: TRBV7-2
D: NA
length: 15
J: TRBJ1-4
DNA: TGTGCCAGCAGTCCCCTTGCCGGAAGGGATGAAAAACTGTTTTTT
CDR3: CASSPLAGRDEKLFF